The source of this T cell receptor (beta chain) is a study of cytomegalovirus exposure and HLA in healthy donors. Study conclusions and caveats: Within an earlier analysis, most TCR beta V segments proved productive either about 87% or about 30% of the time. Associated with cytomegalovirus, according to the listing, were 150 to 200 TCR beta chains.

The PCR made use of 60 Vbeta and 13 Jbeta primers. The table came from immunoSEQ multiplex PCR; TCRdb's copy has only in-frame clones and leaves some out. The table has roughly 180,000 clones, about four fifths seen once. The CDR3 is 13 amino acids. With 3 bases clipped from V and 5 bases from J, the junction kept 6 bases outside the gene matches. CDR1 and CDR2 from the germline V gene are GTSNPN and SVGIG (reference sequence). Worth noting for this clone: Its antigen remains unidentified.

The V and J genes are TRBV30 and TRBJ1-2, with TRBD1 matching over 7 bases. The specimen sequenced was PBMCs. The clonotype comes from a female donor in good health and CMV-seronegative. DNA for the CDR3: TGTGCCTGGAGCGCGGGACAGCAGTATGGCTACACCTTC. This translates into CAWSAGQQYGYTF.